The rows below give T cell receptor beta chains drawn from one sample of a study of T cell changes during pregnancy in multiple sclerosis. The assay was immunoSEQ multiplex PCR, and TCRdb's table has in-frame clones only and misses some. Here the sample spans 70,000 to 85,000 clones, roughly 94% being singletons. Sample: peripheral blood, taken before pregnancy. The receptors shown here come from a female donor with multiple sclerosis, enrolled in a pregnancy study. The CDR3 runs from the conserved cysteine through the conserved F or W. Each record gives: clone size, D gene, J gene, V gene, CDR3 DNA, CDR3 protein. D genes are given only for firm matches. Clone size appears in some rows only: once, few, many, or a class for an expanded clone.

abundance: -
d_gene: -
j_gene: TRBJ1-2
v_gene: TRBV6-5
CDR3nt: TGTGCCAGCAGTTACCCCCTGGGGGGTTCTAACTATGGCTACACCTTC
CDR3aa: CASSYPLGGSNYGYTF

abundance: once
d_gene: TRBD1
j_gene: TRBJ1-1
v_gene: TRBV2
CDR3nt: TGTGCCAGCAGTGGACAGGGAGAAGCTTTCTTT
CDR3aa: CASSGQGEAFF

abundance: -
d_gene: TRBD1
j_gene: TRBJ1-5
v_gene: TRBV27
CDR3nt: TGTGCCAGCAGACCGAGGACAGGGCCGTATAGCAATCAGCCCCAGCATTTT
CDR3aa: CASRPRTGPYSNQPQHF

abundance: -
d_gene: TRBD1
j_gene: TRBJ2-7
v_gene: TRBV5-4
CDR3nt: TGTGCCAGCAGCTTGTTCGGACAGGTCGCCTACGAGCAGTACTTC
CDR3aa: CASSLFGQVAYEQYF

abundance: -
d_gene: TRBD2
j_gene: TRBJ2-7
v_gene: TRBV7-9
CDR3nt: TGTGCCAGCAGCTTCCCGGGGGGATACTACGAGCAGTACTTC
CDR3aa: CASSFPGGYYEQYF

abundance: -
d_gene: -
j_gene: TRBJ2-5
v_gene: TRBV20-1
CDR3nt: TGCAGTGCTAACCACATGGAGACCCAGTACTTC
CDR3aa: CSANHMETQYF

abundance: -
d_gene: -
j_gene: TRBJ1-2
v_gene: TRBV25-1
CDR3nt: TGTGCCAGCAGTGAAGCGGGGGCATATAGGTATCGCGGCTACACCTTC
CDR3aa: CASSEAGAYRYRGYTF

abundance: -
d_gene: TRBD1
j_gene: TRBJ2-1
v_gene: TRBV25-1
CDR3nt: TGTGCCAGCTCACGACAGGGGGCGATGAGTCAGGGTGAGCAGTTCTTC
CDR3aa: CASSRQGAMSQGEQFF

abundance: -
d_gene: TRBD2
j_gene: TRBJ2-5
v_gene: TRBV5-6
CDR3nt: TGTGCCAGCACAAGAGGTAGGGCAGGGAGGGTAGAGACCCAGTACTTC
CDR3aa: CASTRGRAGRVETQYF

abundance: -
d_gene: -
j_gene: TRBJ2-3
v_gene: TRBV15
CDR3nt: TGTGCCACCAGCAGAGATAGCGCAGATACGCAGTATTTT
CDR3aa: CATSRDSADTQYF

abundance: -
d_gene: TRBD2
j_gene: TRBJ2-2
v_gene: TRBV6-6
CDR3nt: TGTGCCAGCAGTTTGACTAGCGGGGGGGCGTTCGGGGAGCTGTTTTTT
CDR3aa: CASSLTSGGAFGELFF

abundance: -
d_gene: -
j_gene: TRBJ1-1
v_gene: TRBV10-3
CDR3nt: TGTGCCATCAGTCGGGACACTTACACTGAAGCTTTCTTT
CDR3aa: CAISRDTYTEAFF

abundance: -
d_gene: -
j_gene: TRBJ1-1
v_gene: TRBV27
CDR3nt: TGTGCCAGCAGTTTGGGCAGGGGAAACACTGAAGCTTTCTTT
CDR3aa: CASSLGRGNTEAFF

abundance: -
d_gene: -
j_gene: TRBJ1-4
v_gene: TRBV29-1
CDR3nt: TGCAGCGTTGCGGGGGGACCTAATGAAAAACTGTTTTTT
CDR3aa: CSVAGGPNEKLFF

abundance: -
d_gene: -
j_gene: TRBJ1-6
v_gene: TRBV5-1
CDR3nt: TGCGCCAGCAGCTTAAAGGTAGCGGATTCACCCCTCCACTTT
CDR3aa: CASSLKVADSPLHF

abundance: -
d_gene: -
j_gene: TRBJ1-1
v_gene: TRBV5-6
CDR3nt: TGTGCCAGCAGCTTGGTTAGGGGAAGAGCTTTCTTT
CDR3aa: CASSLVRGRAFF

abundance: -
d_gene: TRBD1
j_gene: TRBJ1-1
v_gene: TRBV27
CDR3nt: TGTGCCAGCAGTCGACCAGGGGGTCTTATCGGCACTGAAGCTTTCTTT
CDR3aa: CASSRPGGLIGTEAFF

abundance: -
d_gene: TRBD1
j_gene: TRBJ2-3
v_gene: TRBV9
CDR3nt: TGTGCCAGCAGCGCCGGACAGGGTAAGACAGATACGCAGTATTTT
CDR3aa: CASSAGQGKTDTQYF

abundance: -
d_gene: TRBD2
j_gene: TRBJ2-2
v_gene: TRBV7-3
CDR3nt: TGTGCCAGCAGCTTAAGCGGGGGTGGCGGGGAGCTGTTTTTT
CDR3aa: CASSLSGGGGELFF

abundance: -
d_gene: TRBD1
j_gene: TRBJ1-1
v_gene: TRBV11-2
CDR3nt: TGTGCCAGCAGCCCTTTCAGGGGGCGCGGAACTGAAGCTTTCTTT
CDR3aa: CASSPFRGRGTEAFF

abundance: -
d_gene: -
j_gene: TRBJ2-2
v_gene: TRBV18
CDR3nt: TGTGCCAGCTCACCTCTGAGCGCGAACACCGGGGAGCTGTTTTTT
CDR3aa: CASSPLSANTGELFF

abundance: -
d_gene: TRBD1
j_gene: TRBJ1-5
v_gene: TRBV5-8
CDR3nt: TGTGCCAGCAGCAGGACAGGGGTCCCCCAGCCCCAGCATTTT
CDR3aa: CASSRTGVPQPQHF

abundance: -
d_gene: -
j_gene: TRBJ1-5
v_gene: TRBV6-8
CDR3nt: TGTGCCAGCAGTTACTCGACTCGGTTCGTGGTAGGCAATCAGCCCCAGCATTTT
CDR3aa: CASSYSTRFVVGNQPQHF

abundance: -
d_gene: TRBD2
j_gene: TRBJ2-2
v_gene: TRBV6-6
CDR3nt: TGTGCCAGCAGTTACGAGCGGGGCTTGAACACCGGGGAGCTGTTTTTT
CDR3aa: CASSYERGLNTGELFF

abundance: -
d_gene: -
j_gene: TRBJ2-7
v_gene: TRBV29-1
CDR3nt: TGCAGCGTTCTGGGGGCCCCCTCCTACGAGCAGTACTTC
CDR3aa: CSVLGAPSYEQYF

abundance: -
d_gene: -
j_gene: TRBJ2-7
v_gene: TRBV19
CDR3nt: TGTGCCAGTAGTATAGTAGGAGACGAGCAGTACTTC
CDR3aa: CASSIVGDEQYF

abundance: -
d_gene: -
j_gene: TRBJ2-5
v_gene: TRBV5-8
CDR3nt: TGTGCCACCCGCCCCGGGGGTAAGCAAGAGACCCAGTACTTC
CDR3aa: CATRPGGKQETQYF

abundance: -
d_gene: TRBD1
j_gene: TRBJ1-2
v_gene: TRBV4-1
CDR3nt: TGCGCCAGCAGCCGACTAAATGCGGACAGGCCATCCAATGGCTACACCTTC
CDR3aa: CASSRLNADRPSNGYTF

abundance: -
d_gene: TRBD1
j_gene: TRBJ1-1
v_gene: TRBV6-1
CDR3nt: TGTGCCGGTGACAGGGGCCCGGGGGACACTGAAGCTTTCTTT
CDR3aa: CAGDRGPGDTEAFF

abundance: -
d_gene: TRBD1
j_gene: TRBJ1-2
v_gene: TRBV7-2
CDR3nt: TGTGCCAGCAGCTTAAACAGGGGGCCTTACGATGGCTACACCTTC
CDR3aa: CASSLNRGPYDGYTF

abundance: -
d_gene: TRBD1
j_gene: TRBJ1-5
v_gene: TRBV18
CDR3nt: TGTGCCAGCTCACCAGACAGGGTTGGTCAGCCCCAGCATTTT
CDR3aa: CASSPDRVGQPQHF

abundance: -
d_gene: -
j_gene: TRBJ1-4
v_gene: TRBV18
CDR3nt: TGTGCCAGCTCACAGATGACAGCCACTAATGAAAAACTGTTTTTT
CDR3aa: CASSQMTATNEKLFF

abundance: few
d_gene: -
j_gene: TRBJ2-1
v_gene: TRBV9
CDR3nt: TGTGCCAGCAGCGTAGATGGCTTATACAATGAGCAGTTCTTC
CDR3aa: CASSVDGLYNEQFF

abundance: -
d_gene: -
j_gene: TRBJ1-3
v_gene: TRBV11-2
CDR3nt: TGTGCCAGCAGCTACACAGTCGACTCTGGAAACACCATATATTTT
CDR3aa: CASSYTVDSGNTIYF

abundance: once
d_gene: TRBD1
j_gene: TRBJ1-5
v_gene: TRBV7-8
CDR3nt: TGTGCCAGAGCTGGGAACAGGGGGCCTGTCGTTGGCAATCAGCCCCAGCATTTT
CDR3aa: CARAGNRGPVVGNQPQHF

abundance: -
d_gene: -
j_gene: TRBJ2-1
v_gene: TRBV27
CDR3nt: TGTGCCAGCAGCTACACCGAGGAGGTTCGCAATGAGCAGTTCTTC
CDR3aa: CASSYTEEVRNEQFF

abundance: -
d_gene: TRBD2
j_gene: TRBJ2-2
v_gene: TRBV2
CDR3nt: TGTGCCAAAAACCCCGGGACTAGCGGGGGGGCCGGGGAGCTGTTTTTT
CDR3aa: CAKNPGTSGGAGELFF

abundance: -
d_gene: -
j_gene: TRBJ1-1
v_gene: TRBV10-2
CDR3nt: TGCGCCAGCAGTGAAGTGGGGAGAGGGGAAGCTTTCTTT
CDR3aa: CASSEVGRGEAFF

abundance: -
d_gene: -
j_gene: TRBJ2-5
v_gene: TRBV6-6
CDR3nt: TGTGCCAGCAGTTACTCGATGGGGGGAGAGACCCAGTACTTC
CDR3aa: CASSYSMGGETQYF

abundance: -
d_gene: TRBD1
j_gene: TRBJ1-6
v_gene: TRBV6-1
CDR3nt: TGTGCCAGCAGTGCACGGGACAGAGATTCACCCCTCCACTTT
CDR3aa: CASSARDRDSPLHF

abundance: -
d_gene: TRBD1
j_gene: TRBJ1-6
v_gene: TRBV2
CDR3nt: TGTGCCAGCAGAACGGACAGGGTGTATAATTCACCCCTCCACTTT
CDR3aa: CASRTDRVYNSPLHF

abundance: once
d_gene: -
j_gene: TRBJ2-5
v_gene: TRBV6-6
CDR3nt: TGTGCCAGCAGTTACGGTGGGACTTCCCGGGAGACCCAGTACTTC
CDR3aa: CASSYGGTSRETQYF

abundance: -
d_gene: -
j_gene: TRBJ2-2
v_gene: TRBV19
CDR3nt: TGTGCCAGTAGTATAGTGAGACAGAGAGCGAACACCGGGGAGCTGTTTTTT
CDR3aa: CASSIVRQRANTGELFF

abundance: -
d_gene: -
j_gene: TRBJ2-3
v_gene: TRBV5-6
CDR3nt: TGTGCCAGCAGCCCTTTGTCGGATACGCAGTATTTT
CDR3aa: CASSPLSDTQYF

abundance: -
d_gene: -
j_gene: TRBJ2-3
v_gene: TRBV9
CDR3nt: TGTGCCAGCAGGAAGCGGTCTAGCACAGATACGCAGTATTTT
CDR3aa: CASRKRSSTDTQYF

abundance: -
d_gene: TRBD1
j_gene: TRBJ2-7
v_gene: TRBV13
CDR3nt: TGTGCCAGCAGCCTCAGCCAGGGGGCGCCTTCCTACGAGCAGTACTTC
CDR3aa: CASSLSQGAPSYEQYF

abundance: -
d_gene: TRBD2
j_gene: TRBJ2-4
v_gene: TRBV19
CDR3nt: TGTGCCAGTAGTCCATGGGCTAGCGGGGGGGGTAGGGCCAAAAACATTCAGTACTTC
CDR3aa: CASSPWASGGGRAKNIQYF

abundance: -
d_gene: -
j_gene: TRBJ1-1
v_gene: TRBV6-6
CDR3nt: TGTGCCAGCAGTTCCTCCACAGGGTCCGAAGCTTTCTTT
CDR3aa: CASSSSTGSEAFF

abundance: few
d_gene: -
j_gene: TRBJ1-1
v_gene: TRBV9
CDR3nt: TGTGCCAGCAGCGTAGAAGAGGAGGGAGTGTCAGCTTTCTTT
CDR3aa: CASSVEEEGVSAFF

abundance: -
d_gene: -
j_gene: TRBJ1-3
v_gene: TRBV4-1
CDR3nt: TGCGCCAGCAGCCATGGACGGACACTATCTGGAAACACCATATATTTT
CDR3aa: CASSHGRTLSGNTIYF

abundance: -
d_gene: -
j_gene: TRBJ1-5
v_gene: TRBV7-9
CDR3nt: TGTGCCAGCAGCTTAGAAGGGGACTATAGCAATCAGCCCCAGCATTTT
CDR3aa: CASSLEGDYSNQPQHF

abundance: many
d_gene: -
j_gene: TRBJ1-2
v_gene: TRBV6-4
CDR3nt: TGTGCCAGCAGTGACACACCCCAGGCGCTTCCCGGCGGCTACACCTTC
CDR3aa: CASSDTPQALPGGYTF

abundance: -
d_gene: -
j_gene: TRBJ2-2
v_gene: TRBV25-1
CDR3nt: TGTGCCAGCAGTGAGCCCGGCGGGGAGCTGTTTTTT
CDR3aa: CASSEPGGELFF

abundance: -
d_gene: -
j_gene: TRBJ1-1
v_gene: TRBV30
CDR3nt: TGTGCCTGGATGGGACATCTGAACACTGAAGCTTTCTTT
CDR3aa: CAWMGHLNTEAFF

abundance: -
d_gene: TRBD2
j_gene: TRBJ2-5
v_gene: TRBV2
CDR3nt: TGTGCCAGCAGTGAAGCGCCGACTAGCGGGGGGGCGGGGCGAGAGACCCAGTACTTC
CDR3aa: CASSEAPTSGGAGRETQYF

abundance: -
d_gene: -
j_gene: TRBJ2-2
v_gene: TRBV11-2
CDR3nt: TGTGCCAGCAGCTCACGGGGGACGTACACCGGGGAGCTGTTTTTT
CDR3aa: CASSSRGTYTGELFF

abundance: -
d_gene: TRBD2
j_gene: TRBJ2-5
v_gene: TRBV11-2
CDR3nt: TGTGCCAGCAGCTCGAGCGGGATGCAGACCCAGTACTTC
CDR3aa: CASSSSGMQTQYF

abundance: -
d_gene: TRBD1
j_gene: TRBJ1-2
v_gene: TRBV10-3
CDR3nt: TGTGCCATCAGTGGGTCCGGACAGGGGCCCTATGGCTACACCTTC
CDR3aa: CAISGSGQGPYGYTF

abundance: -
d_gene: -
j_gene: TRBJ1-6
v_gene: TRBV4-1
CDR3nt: TGCGCCAGCAGCCAAGAAAGCAGGGCCAGCTCCTATAATTCACCCCTCCACTTT
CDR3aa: CASSQESRASSYNSPLHF